One and the same sample provided the 9 T cell receptor beta chains below, sequenced in a study of blood T cell repertoires in COVID-19. Clones were sequenced by immunoSEQ multiplex PCR, and TCRdb holds only the in-frame ones, with some missing. The data hold roughly 150,000 clones, with around 80% observed a single time. The sequencing input was PBMCs or T cells enriched from blood (not recorded which). These receptors were collected from a woman in her seventies in a cohort exposed to, infected with or recovered from COVID-19 (not recorded which).

The rearrangement links TRBV19 to TRBJ2-3; 7 bases agree with TRBD2. Germline V gene data show CDR1 as LNHDA and CDR2 as SQIVND (reference sequence). The CDR3 has 15 residues. V lost 3 bases, J lost 5 bases, and 8 bases stayed unmatched. CDR3 region: CASSISAGAQDTQYF. The CDR3 DNA sequence: TGTGCCAGTAGTATTTCGGCGGGAGCTCAAGATACGCAGTATTTT.

V is TRBV29-1 and J is TRBJ1-5; TRBD1 is a possible D gene (6 bases). Germline lookup yields CDR1 SQVTM and CDR2 ANQGSEA. The V end lost 6 bases, the J end lost 7 bases, and 16 bases lay between the germline ends. This CDR3 contains 13 residues. CDR3 amino acids: CSVLRRGLQPQHF. CDR3 bases: TGCAGCGTCCTCCGCAGGGGTTTACAGCCCCAGCATTTT.

The chain couples TRBV2 to TRBJ2-3, with 8 bases that match TRBD2. Trimming cost V 10 bases and J 5 bases; bases outside gene matches: 8. This CDR3 region has 13 residues. Germline-derived CDR1 and CDR2 are SNHLY and FYNNEI. CDR3 residues: CATTGGGRDTQYF. The CDR3 DNA reads TGTGCCACCACCGGGGGGGGTAGAGATACGCAGTATTTT.

The V call is TRBV7-3, the J call TRBJ2-3; tentatively, D is TRBD2 (9 bases). V was trimmed by 5 bases and J by 5 bases, leaving 20 bases between them. Germline V gene lookup returns CDR1 SGHTA and CDR2 FQGTGA. There are 16 residues in the CDR3. CDR3 nucleotides: TGTGCCAGCAGCCTCAGGGGGCGGGAGGGTGGAGATACGCAGTATTTT. It is translated as CASSLRGREGGDTQYF.

The chain carries TRBV29-1 and TRBJ2-7; unclear D gene. The CDR3 is made up of 12 amino acids. The V gene lost 6 bases and the J gene lost 3 bases, with 12 bases spanning the gap. Germline values: CDR1 SQVTM, CDR2 ANQGSEA. The CDR3 protein is CSVGYPYYEQYF. Written as DNA, the CDR3 is TGCAGCGTGGGCTATCCTTACTACGAGCAGTACTTC.

The chain combines TRBV2 with TRBJ2-1, with 7 bases that match TRBD1. The V gene end was trimmed by 4 bases and the J gene end by 2 bases; junction bases not matched to a gene: 2. The CDR3 runs 14 residues. The germline gives CDR1 SNHLY, CDR2 FYNNEI. The CDR3 DNA sequence: TGTGCCAGCAGTGTCCAGGGGGCCTACAATGAGCAGTTCTTC. The encoded protein is CASSVQGAYNEQFF.

The V and J genes are TRBV5-1 and TRBJ2-7; weak D call: TRBD2 (6 bases). The V end was cut by 4 bases, the J end by 2 bases, with 16 bases between. The germline V gene has CDR1 SGHRS and CDR2 YFSETQ. The CDR3 sequence is 15 residues long. The CDR3 region has the DNA TGCGCCAGCAGCCCAGGGAGGATAAGGCCCTACGAGCAGTACTTC. Translated, it gives CASSPGRIRPYEQYF.

The DNA for the CDR3 is TGCGCCAGCAGGGCGGAGACTCACTCCTACAATGAGCAGTTCTTC. Amino acid sequence: CASRAETHSYNEQFF. This chain uses TRBV4-1 with TRBJ2-1; no definite D call. V lost 6 bases to trimming and J lost 0 bases, with 12 bases between them. CDR3 length: 15 amino acids. CDR1 is MGHRA, CDR2 YSYEKL, per germline.

The rearrangement links TRBV7-8 to TRBJ2-7, with 9 positions matching TRBD1. Unmatched junction bases numbered 6, after V lost 0 bases and J lost 6 bases. This CDR3 is 15 amino acids long. CDR1 and CDR2 from the germline V gene are SGHVS and FQNEAQ. CDR3 region: CASSLALSTGGEQYF. In nucleotides, the CDR3 is TGTGCCAGCAGCTTAGCGCTATCGACAGGGGGCGAGCAGTACTTC.